This T cell receptor beta chain was found in a study of T cells expressing NK-cell markers. Study-level background: Eight donors were sequenced, seven testing HCMV-seropositive and one testing seronegative.

The CDR3 length is 17 residues. CDR1 SGHRS and CDR2 YFSETQ come from the germline V gene. Points from the study as a whole: The same clonotypes also predominated in the CD3+CD56-NKG2C+ fraction of four donors.

Comment on this clonotype: Its antigen remains unidentified.

Reprocessing the 5' RACE reads, TCRdb reports a single entry for every CDR3 protein and omits DNA. There are around 550,000 distinct CDR3 sequences in the sample, with approximately 3.6% held by the top ten. This TCR came from a man aged 18 to 30 in good health. The V call is TRBV5-1, the J call TRBJ2-2. Sequenced material: blood T cells: a sorted CD56 or NKG2C T cell subset, CD4+ or CD8+ T cells, or bulk PBMC T cells (not recorded which). CDR3 region: CASSLARTIPNTGELFF.